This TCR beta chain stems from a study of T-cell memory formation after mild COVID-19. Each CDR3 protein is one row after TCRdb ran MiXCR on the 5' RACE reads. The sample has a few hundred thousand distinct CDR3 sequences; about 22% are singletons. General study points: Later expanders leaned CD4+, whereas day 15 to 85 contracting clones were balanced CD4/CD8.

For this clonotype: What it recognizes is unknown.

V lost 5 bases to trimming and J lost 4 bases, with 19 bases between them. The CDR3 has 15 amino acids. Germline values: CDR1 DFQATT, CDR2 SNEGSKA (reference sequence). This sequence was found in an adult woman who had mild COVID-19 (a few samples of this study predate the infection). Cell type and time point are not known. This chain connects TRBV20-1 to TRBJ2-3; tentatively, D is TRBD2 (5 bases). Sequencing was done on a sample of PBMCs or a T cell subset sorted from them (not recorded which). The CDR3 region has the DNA TGCAGTGCTGAGGTCGACGCTATCGGGGCAGATACGCAGTATTTT. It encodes CSAEVDAIGADTQYF.